The clone carrying this TCR delta chain is large. The record originates from a study of human gamma delta and Vdelta1 T cells. TCRdb re-called the PCR reads using CATT. The sample lists approximately 820 delta-chain clones; 15% to 20% were seen once. The CDR3 is 23 residues long. Germline V gives CDR1 TSWWSYY, CDR2 QGS. With V trimmed by 0 bases and J by 3 bases, 24 bases remained unmatched. This TCR was recovered from a human donor in good health. Sequencing input: Vdelta1 gamma-delta T cells from blood. The chain uses TRDV1 and TRDJ1, with 11 nucleotides matching TRDD3. Here the CDR3 DNA reads TGTGCTCTTGGGGAACTTTCCCTCCTCCTTCCTATATCTGGGGGATACCGGGCCGATAAACTCATCTTT. As protein: CALGELSLLLPISGGYRADKLIF.